These T cell receptor beta chains were read from a single sample in a study of cytomegalovirus exposure and HLA in healthy donors. Profiled with immunoSEQ multiplex PCR; TCRdb holds only in-frame clones, not every one. The repertoire holds 200,000 to 250,000 clones, with approximately 80% as singletons. Sequenced material: PBMCs. The receptors were gathered from a middle-aged woman in good health and CMV-seronegative. The CDR3 runs from the conserved cysteine through the conserved F or W. A D gene is named only where the DNA matches it firmly. Clone size, where shown, is once, few, many, or a class for clones that have expanded.

v_call	j_call	d_call	clone_size	cdr3_nt	cdr3_aa
TRBV7-9	TRBJ1-2	NA	NA	TGTTCCAGCAGTGAAGGGAGCTATGGCTACACCTTC	CSSSEGSYGYTF
TRBV28	TRBJ2-7	NA	NA	TGTGCCAGCAGTTTTCTTAGCGGCGTGCAGTACTTC	CASSFLSGVQYF
TRBV23-1	TRBJ1-6	TRBD1	NA	TGCGCCAGCAGAGGACAGGAGCACTATAATTCACCCCTCCACTTT	CASRGQEHYNSPLHF
TRBV5-5	TRBJ2-7	TRBD1	NA	TGTGCCAGCAGCTTGGTGCCCCCGGGACAGGGATCGGGCGAGCAGTACTTC	CASSLVPPGQGSGEQYF
TRBV19	TRBJ2-1	TRBD2	NA	TGTGCCAGTAGTATTTTTAGCGGGGGCTCATGGGCCTACAATGAGCAGTTCTTC	CASSIFSGGSWAYNEQFF
TRBV5-1	TRBJ2-7	NA	NA	TGCGCCAGTAGGAGCGACAGTCCCTACGAGCAGTACTTC	CASRSDSPYEQYF
TRBV10-3	TRBJ1-5	NA	NA	TGTGCCATCAGTGAGTTTTCTGTTTCGGGGTCAGAACTCAGTCAGCCCCAGCATTTT	CAISEFSVSGSELSQPQHF
TRBV4-3	TRBJ2-2	TRBD1	NA	TGCGCCAGCAGCCCGTTAGGGACAGGGGGTGGCGGGGAGCTGTTTTTT	CASSPLGTGGGGELFF
TRBV7-6	TRBJ2-5	NA	NA	TGTGCCAGCAGCTTCAGGAGGCCAGACCAAGAGACCCAGTACTTC	CASSFRRPDQETQYF
TRBV7-9	TRBJ1-2	TRBD1	NA	TGTGCCAGCAGCTTAGCGACAGGGGGCCTCTATGGCTACACCTTC	CASSLATGGLYGYTF
TRBV7-9	TRBJ2-7	TRBD1	NA	TGTGCCAGCAGCTCTAGACAGGGTTTGAGAGAGCAGTACTTC	CASSSRQGLREQYF
TRBV19	TRBJ2-5	TRBD2	NA	TGTGCCAGTAAAGGACTAGCGGGGGGTAGAGAGACCCAGTACTTC	CASKGLAGGRETQYF
TRBV7-9	TRBJ1-4	NA	few	TGTGCCAGCAGCACTAGAGCATCTAATGAAAAACTGTTTTTT	CASSTRASNEKLFF
TRBV6-1	TRBJ2-1	NA	NA	TGTGCCAGCCACAAGGGGTACTCCTACAATGAGCAGTTCTTC	CASHKGYSYNEQFF
TRBV19	TRBJ2-3	TRBD1	NA	TGTGCCAGCCGTTTCGACAGGGAAGATACGCAGTATTTT	CASRFDREDTQYF
TRBV4-3	TRBJ1-3	TRBD1	few	TGCGCCAGCAGCCCGACAGGGAGTGGAAACACCATATATTTT	CASSPTGSGNTIYF
TRBV19	TRBJ1-6	NA	NA	TGTGCCAGTAGTGACTACCTGAGCTCCTATAATTCACCCCTCCACTTT	CASSDYLSSYNSPLHF
TRBV2	TRBJ2-5	TRBD2	NA	TGTGCCAGCAGCGCCCGGGAGGGCGAGACCCAGTACTTC	CASSAREGETQYF
TRBV7-9	TRBJ2-7	TRBD1	NA	TGTGCCAGCAGCTTCTTCGAGGGGGCCCGCTCCTACGAGCAGTACTTC	CASSFFEGARSYEQYF
TRBV7-9	TRBJ2-1	NA	NA	TGTGCCAGCAGCACCTACAGGTTTGGTGAGCAGTTCTTC	CASSTYRFGEQFF
TRBV6-5	TRBJ2-1	NA	NA	TGTGCCAGCAGTTACGGAGGAGACCTCTACAATGAGCAGTTCTTC	CASSYGGDLYNEQFF
TRBV5-1	TRBJ1-4	TRBD1	NA	TGCGCCAGCAGCTCAGGACAGGGGCCTAATGAAAAACTGTTTTTT	CASSSGQGPNEKLFF
TRBV18	TRBJ2-2	NA	NA	TGTGCCAGCTCCGGGAGAAACACCGGGGAGCTGTTTTTT	CASSGRNTGELFF
TRBV25-1	TRBJ2-5	NA	NA	TGTGCCAGCAGTGAATTAGGTCTAGGGGATGGGGAGACCCAGTACTTC	CASSELGLGDGETQYF
TRBV7-9	TRBJ2-7	TRBD1	NA	TGTGCCAGCAGCCCCCCTGGGACAGGGGGTCCCTACGAGCAGTACTTC	CASSPPGTGGPYEQYF
TRBV6-5	TRBJ2-1	NA	NA	TGTGCCAGCAGTAGAACAGGGCAACCCTACAATGAGCAGTTCTTC	CASSRTGQPYNEQFF
TRBV13	TRBJ1-1	NA	few	TGTGCCAGCAGCTTAAGCAGGGGAACTGAAGCTTTCTTT	CASSLSRGTEAFF
TRBV5-1	TRBJ2-1	NA	NA	TGCGCCAGCAGCCCCCGGGTCCAAAACAATGAGCAGTTCTTC	CASSPRVQNNEQFF
TRBV7-3	TRBJ1-2	NA	NA	TGTGCCAGCAGCTTAAGTGCAGATGGCTACACCTTC	CASSLSADGYTF
TRBV12-5	TRBJ1-2	NA	NA	TGTGCTAGTGGTTTGCAGGGAACTAACTATGGCTACACCTTC	CASGLQGTNYGYTF
TRBV9	TRBJ2-5	TRBD1	NA	TGTGCCAGCAGCCTCCTCGGACAGGGTGCAGAGACCCAGTACTTC	CASSLLGQGAETQYF
TRBV6-4	TRBJ2-3	TRBD2	once	TGTGCCAGCAGGCAACTAGCGGGGGAAGGCACAGATACGCAGTATTTT	CASRQLAGEGTDTQYF
TRBV4-2	TRBJ2-6	TRBD2	once	TGTGCCAGCAGCCAGCCAGCGGGGGCAGGCCTCTCTGGGGCCAACGTCCTGACTTTC	CASSQPAGAGLSGANVLTF
TRBV28	TRBJ2-3	TRBD2	NA	TGTGCCAGCAGTCCTCGGGGGGTAGGGACCTGGATGATTAGCACAGATACGCAGTATTTT	CASSPRGVGTWMISTDTQYF
TRBV1	TRBJ2-5	NA	NA	TGCACCAGCAGCCAAGGACAGGGGCCGGAGACCCAGTACTTC	CTSSQGQGPETQYF
TRBV15	TRBJ1-4	NA	NA	TGTGCCACCAGCAGAGATACGAGACAGTTAAATGAAAAACTGTTTTTT	CATSRDTRQLNEKLFF
TRBV2	TRBJ2-7	NA	NA	TGTGCCATCCTGACCTGGGACAACCCCTACGAGCAGTACTTC	CAILTWDNPYEQYF
TRBV27	TRBJ2-3	NA	NA	TGTGCCAGCAGTTCCCCCTACAGGGCGGATACGCAGTATTTT	CASSSPYRADTQYF
TRBV7-3	TRBJ1-1	TRBD1	NA	TGTGCCAGCAGCTTAACCCTACAGGGGCGAGACACTGAAGCTTTCTTT	CASSLTLQGRDTEAFF
TRBV6-5	TRBJ1-2	NA	few	TGTGCCAGCAGTTACGGTTCGGGCTATGGCTACACCTTC	CASSYGSGYGYTF
TRBV7-3	TRBJ2-6	NA	NA	TGTGCCAGCAGCGACAGTGCCGCCGGGGCCAACGTCCTGACTTTC	CASSDSAAGANVLTF
TRBV7-3	TRBJ1-6	NA	NA	TGTGCCAGCAGCCCGAGTGGGACAACTAATTCACCCCTCCACTTT	CASSPSGTTNSPLHF
TRBV29-1	TRBJ2-3	NA	NA	TGCAGCGTTGATGAGGATACCACAGATACGCAGTATTTT	CSVDEDTTDTQYF
TRBV6-5	TRBJ2-7	NA	NA	TGTGCCAGCACTAGGTCCGGCCTCTACGAGCAGTACTTC	CASTRSGLYEQYF
TRBV5-8	TRBJ2-1	NA	NA	TGTGCCAGCAGCCCGAGGACAGTGCTCTACAATGAGCAGTTCTTC	CASSPRTVLYNEQFF
TRBV27	TRBJ2-1	NA	NA	TGTGCCAGCAGTTTAGCCAGGGACTATGAGCAGTTCTTC	CASSLARDYEQFF
TRBV20-1	TRBJ1-3	NA	NA	TGCAGTGCTAGAACAGCTGACACCATATATTTT	CSARTADTIYF
TRBV6-1	TRBJ1-1	NA	NA	TGTGCCACAGCCCCCGACAGCCAGAACACTGAAGCTTTCTTT	CATAPDSQNTEAFF
TRBV19	TRBJ2-1	TRBD2	NA	TGTGCCAGTAGTATATCCCGACTAGCGGGGGATGCGGTCTCCCTCTACAATGAGCAGTTCTTC	CASSISRLAGDAVSLYNEQFF
TRBV30	TRBJ2-3	TRBD1	few	TGTGCCTGGGACAGGGGGCGATTCACAGATACGCAGTATTTT	CAWDRGRFTDTQYF
TRBV5-6	TRBJ1-1	NA	few	TGTGCCAGCAGCACCTTACAGGGAACGAGCACTGAAGCTTTCTTT	CASSTLQGTSTEAFF
TRBV19	TRBJ1-1	NA	NA	TGTGCCAGTAGTATTGACAGAACCACTGAAGCTTTCTTT	CASSIDRTTEAFF
TRBV10-2	TRBJ1-6	TRBD1	NA	TGCGCCAGCAGTGAGAGACCGGGACAGCGTTCACCCCTCCACTTT	CASSERPGQRSPLHF
TRBV27	TRBJ2-7	TRBD1	NA	TGTGCCAGCAGTTTGGGGACAGGGTACCACGAGCAGTACTTC	CASSLGTGYHEQYF